A single sample gave rise to the 10 T cell receptor beta chains below, sequenced in a study of blood T cells in healthy people across ages. Primed by a sample-barcoded 5' primer and a J-beta primer mix, a second PCR proceeded for 7 to 11 cycles. TCRdb re-derived calls from the 5' RACE reads in MiXCR, one entry per CDR3 protein. Found here are some 1,500,000 distinct CDR3 sequences, 35% to 45% of them singletons; the top ten hold roughly 3.7%. The sequencing sample was made of blood. Receptor source: a woman under 30 in good health.

This clonotype was found a few times. This chain connects TRBV27 to TRBJ2-1; possible D gene TRBD1, 5 bases. Trimming stripped 7 bases from V and 0 bases from J, with 16 bases between. The CDR3 sequence is 16 residues long. CDR1 MNHEY and CDR2 SMNVEV come from the germline V gene (reference sequence). CDR3 region: CASTPPGRASYNEQFF. DNA for the CDR3: TGTGCCAGCACCCCCCCAGGGCGAGCCTCCTACAATGAGCAGTTCTTC.

In this sample, this clonotype turned up a few times. This chain connects TRBV2 to TRBJ2-4; D tentatively fits TRBD1 or TRBD2 (5 bases each). CDR3 length: 14 amino acids. V shed 2 bases and J shed 8 bases, with 13 bases lying between them. The germline V gene encodes CDR1 SNHLY and CDR2 FYNNEI. CDR3 region: CASSERGSVHIQYF. The DNA of the CDR3 is TGTGCCAGCAGTGAAAGGGGTAGCGTCCACATTCAGTACTTC.

This clonotype was counted a few times. V and J are TRBV28 and TRBJ2-7; D may match TRBD1 or TRBD2 (5 bases each). The CDR3 runs to 17 residues. Germline V CDR1 and CDR2: MDHEN, SYDVKM. The ends were cut back, 5 bases at V and 0 bases at J, with 20 bases in the middle. CDR3 in DNA: TGTGCCAGCAGTCCCGGGGCTCGAACCTCGAGCTCCTACGAGCAGTACTTC. Protein: CASSPGARTSSSYEQYF.

This clonotype has just a few counts. One end of the junction varies from germline; a read error may be responsible. This chain joins TRBV25-1 and TRBJ1-1; D is ambiguous. Germline V CDR1 and CDR2: MGHDK, SYGVNS. The CDR3 has 11 residues. CDR3 sequence: CASSRNSEAFF. The CDR3 DNA follows: TGTGCCAGCAGTCGCAACAGTGAAGCTTTCTTT.

The chain carries TRBV6-6 and TRBJ2-7, with 12 bases aligning to TRBD1. CDR1 and CDR2 (germline): MNHNY, SVGAGI (reference sequence). V lost 6 bases and J lost 3; bases outside the gene matches: 3. CDR3 length equals 14 residues. CDR3 DNA: TGTGCCAGCAGAGGGACAGGGGGCTACTACGAGCAGTACTTC. Translating it yields CASRGTGGYYEQYF.

The V and J genes are TRBV29-1 and TRBJ2-7; 7 positions match TRBD1. V shed 7 bases, J shed 0 bases, and the junction held 9 bases outside the gene matches. CDR3 size: 14 residues. CDR1 is SQVTM and CDR2 is ANQGSEA in the germline V gene. This CDR3 is CSAGNRGGSYEQYF. The CDR3 nucleotides are TGCAGCGCCGGTAACAGGGGTGGCTCCTACGAGCAGTACTTC.

The V gene is TRBV20-1, the J gene TRBJ1-2, with D unclear. The V and J ends lost 7 bases and 12 bases respectively, with 9 bases between them. In germline, CDR1 is DFQATT, CDR2 SNEGSKA (reference sequence). The CDR3 spans 8 residues. Written as DNA, the CDR3 is TGCAGTGTTAGTAGGAACACCTTC. Translation gives CSVSRNTF.

This clonotype was observed a handful of times. V and J are TRBV12-3 or TRBV12-4 and TRBJ1-5, with a possible D match to TRBD1 (5 bases). The CDR3 totals 13 residues. Deletions cut 6 bases from V and 6 bases from J, with 12 bases between. The CDR3 region is CASRSREAQPQHF. CDR3 nucleotides: TGTGCCAGCAGAAGCAGGGAGGCTCAGCCCCAGCATTTT.

J is TRBJ2-3 and V is TRBV18, with a tentative D call TRBD2 (7 bases). This CDR3 is 16 amino acids long. The V gene lost 2 bases and the J gene lost 2 bases, with 14 bases spanning the gap. Per germline, CDR1 KGHSH and CDR2 LQKENI. The CDR3, as DNA: TGTGCCAGCTCACCAAATCGTGGGGGGGCCACAGATACGCAGTATTTT. It encodes CASSPNRGGATDTQYF.

The chain has TRBV7-2 and TRBJ2-7; 10 bases are shared with TRBD1. The end of the DNA is better explained by TRBJ2-5, so the J call may be wrong. The CDR3 covers 15 residues. Germline V gives CDR1 SGHTA, CDR2 FQGNSA. The CDR3 nucleotides are TGTGCCAGCAGCTCTAGGACAGGGGGGTGGGAGACCCAGTACTTC. Amino acids: CASSSRTGGWETQYF.